Detailed here is one T cell receptor beta chain. Its antigen is not known. In germline, CDR1 is MNHEY, CDR2 SMNVEV (reference sequence). The CDR3 extends over 14 amino acids. V lost 5 bases, J lost 0 bases, and 10 bases lay in between. Some clones are missing from TCRdb's copy, which holds only in-frame ones; the method was immunoSEQ multiplex PCR. The table shows some 2.1 million clones, with approximately 92% occurring only once. This specimen belongs to a study of shared clonotypes between healthy human individuals. Regarding the study as a whole: At large depth, rarefaction still showed sorted-subset sequencing to be incomplete.

CD45RO-negative cells were positively selected for CCR7, leaving out terminally differentiated effector memory CD45RA+ cells. This sequence joins TRBV27 and TRBJ1-1; D gene unclear. The TCR was taken from a man between 18 and 35 years old in good health. Some clones in this sample may be carry-over from other donors' samples. Material: naive CD8+ T cells from PBMCs. The CDR3 protein is CASSRTLMNTEAFF. The CDR3 DNA follows: TGTGCCAGCAGTCGTACACTCATGAACACTGAAGCTTTCTTT.